This TCR beta chain originates from a study of blood T cell repertoires in COVID-19. About the study: COVID-19 samples from acute and convalescent phases originated in the United States, Italy and Spain. T cells, B-cell-depleted T cells, or PBMCs provided the cDNA or gDNA that served as material.

Trimming took 5 bases from V and 9 from J; bases not matched to a gene: 6. Germline loops: CDR1 LNHDA, CDR2 SQIVND (reference sequence). The CDR3 sequence is 13 residues long. In the study's own analysis: Using reference gene primer amplification, nucleated cell counts were estimated. The repertoire was sequenced with immunoSEQ multiplex PCR; TCRdb's copy has only in-frame clones and lacks some. That table supplies the V and J calls and clone size; D and trimming were determined from the DNA. The data hold roughly 150,000 clones, with 75% to 85% observed a single time. The TCR was taken from a woman in her forties or fifties in a cohort sampled during active or convalescent COVID-19. Sequenced sample: peripheral blood. This chain connects TRBV19 to TRBJ1-2; 10 bases match TRBD1. The CDR3 reads CASSLTGGNSYTF. CDR3 DNA: TGTGCCAGTAGTTTGACAGGGGGCAATAGCTACACCTTC.